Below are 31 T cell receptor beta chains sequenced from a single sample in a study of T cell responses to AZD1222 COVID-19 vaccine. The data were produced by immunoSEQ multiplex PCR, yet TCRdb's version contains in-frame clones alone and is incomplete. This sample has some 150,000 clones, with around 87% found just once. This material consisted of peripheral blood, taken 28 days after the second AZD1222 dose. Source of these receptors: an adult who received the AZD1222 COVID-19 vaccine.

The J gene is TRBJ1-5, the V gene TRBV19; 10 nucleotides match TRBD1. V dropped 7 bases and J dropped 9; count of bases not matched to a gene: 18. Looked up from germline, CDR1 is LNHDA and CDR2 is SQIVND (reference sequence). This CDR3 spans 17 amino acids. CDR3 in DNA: TGTGCCAGTACCCTCCAAGTTCCGGGACAGGGGTTAGGGCCCCAGCATTTT. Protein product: CASTLQVPGQGLGPQHF.

In nucleotides, the CDR3 is TGTGCCAGCAGCTTACGAGTTGGGGGCTCGGGCACAGATACGCAGTATTTT. Its translation is CASSLRVGGSGTDTQYF. This chain links TRBV11-2 with TRBJ2-3; weak D call: TRBD1 (6 bases). The CDR3 has 17 amino acids. The V gene's germline CDR1 is SGHAT and CDR2 FQNNGV. Trimming took off 2 bases at V and 1 base at J, with 16 bases between the two ends.

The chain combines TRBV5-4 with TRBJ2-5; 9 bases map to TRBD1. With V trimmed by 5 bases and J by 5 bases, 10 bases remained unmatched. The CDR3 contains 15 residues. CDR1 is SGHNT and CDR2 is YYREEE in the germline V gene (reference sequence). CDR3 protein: CASRAGTGKGETQYF. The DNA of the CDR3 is TGTGCCAGCAGAGCCGGGACAGGGAAAGGGGAGACCCAGTACTTC.

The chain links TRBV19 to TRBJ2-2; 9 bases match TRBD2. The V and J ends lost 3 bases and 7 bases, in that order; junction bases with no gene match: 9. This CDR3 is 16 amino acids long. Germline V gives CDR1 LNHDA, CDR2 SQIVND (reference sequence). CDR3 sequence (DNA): TGTGCCAGTAGTATCTCCAGGACTAGCGTGGTCGGGGAGCTGTTTTTT. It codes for CASSISRTSVVGELFF.

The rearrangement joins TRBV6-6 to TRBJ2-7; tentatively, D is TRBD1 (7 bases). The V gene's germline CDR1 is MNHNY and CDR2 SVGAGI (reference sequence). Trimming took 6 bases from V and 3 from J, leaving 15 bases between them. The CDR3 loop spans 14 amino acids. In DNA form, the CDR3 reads TGTGCCAGCAGCCTCAGGGGGGCTGTCTACGAGCAGTACTTC. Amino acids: CASSLRGAVYEQYF.

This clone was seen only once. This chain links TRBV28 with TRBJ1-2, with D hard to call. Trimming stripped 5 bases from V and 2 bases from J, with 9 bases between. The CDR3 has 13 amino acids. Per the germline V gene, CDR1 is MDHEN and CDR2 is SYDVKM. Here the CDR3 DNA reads TGTGCCAGCAGTCTTTTGGCCAACTATGGCTACACCTTC. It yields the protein CASSLLANYGYTF.

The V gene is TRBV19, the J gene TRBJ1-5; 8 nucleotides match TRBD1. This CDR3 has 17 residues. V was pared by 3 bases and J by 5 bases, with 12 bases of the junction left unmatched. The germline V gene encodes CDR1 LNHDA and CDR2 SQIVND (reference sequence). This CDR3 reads CASSIFPGQGFHQPQHF. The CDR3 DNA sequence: TGTGCCAGTAGTATTTTTCCTGGACAGGGCTTTCATCAGCCCCAGCATTTT.

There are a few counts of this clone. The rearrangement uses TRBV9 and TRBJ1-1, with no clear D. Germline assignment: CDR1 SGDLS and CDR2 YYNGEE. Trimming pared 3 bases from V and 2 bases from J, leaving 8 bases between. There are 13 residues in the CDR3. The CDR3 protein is CASSDTPNTEAFF. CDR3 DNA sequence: TGTGCCAGCAGCGACACACCTAACACTGAAGCTTTCTTT.

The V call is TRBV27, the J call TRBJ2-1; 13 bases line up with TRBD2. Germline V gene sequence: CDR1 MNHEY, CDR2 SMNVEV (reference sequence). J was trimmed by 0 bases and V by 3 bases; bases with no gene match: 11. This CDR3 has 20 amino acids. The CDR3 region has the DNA TGTGCCAGCAGTTTCCTGAGGGGACTAGCGGGGCCGGGCTCCTACAATGAGCAGTTCTTC. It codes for CASSFLRGLAGPGSYNEQFF.

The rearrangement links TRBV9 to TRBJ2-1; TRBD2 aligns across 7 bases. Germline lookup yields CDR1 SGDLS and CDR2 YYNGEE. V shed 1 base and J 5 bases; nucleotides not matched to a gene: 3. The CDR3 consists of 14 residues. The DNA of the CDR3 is TGTGCCAGCAGCGTACTAGCGGAAAACAATGAGCAGTTCTTC. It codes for CASSVLAENNEQFF. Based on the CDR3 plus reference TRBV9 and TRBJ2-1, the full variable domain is DSGVTQTPKHLITATGQRVTLRCSPRSGDLSVYWYQQSLDQGLQFLIQYYNGEERAKGNILERFSAQQFPDLHSELNLSSLELGDSALYFCASSVLAENNEQFFGPGTRLTVL.

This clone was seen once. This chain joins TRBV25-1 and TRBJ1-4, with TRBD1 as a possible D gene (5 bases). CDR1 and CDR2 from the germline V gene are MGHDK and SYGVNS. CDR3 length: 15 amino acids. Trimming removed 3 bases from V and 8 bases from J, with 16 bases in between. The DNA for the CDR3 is TGTGCCAGCAGTGAGACCCGCGGGGGGGTAGAAAAACTGTTTTTT. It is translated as CASSETRGGVEKLFF.

CDR3 sequence reads: CASSRQGGGEQYF. In DNA, the CDR3 is TGTGCCAGCAGCCGCCAGGGGGGGGGTGAGCAGTACTTC. The chain joins TRBV6-5 to TRBJ2-7; possibly TRBD1 or TRBD2 for D (7 bases each). The CDR3 covers 13 residues. Trimming left V 6 bases short and J 7 bases short, with 16 bases between. Germline lookup yields CDR1 MNHEY and CDR2 SVGAGI.

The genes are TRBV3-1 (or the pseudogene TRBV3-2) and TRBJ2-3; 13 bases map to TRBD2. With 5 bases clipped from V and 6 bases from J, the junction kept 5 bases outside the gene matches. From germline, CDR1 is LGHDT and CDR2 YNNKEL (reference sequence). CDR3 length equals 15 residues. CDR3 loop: CASSSGTSGIDTQYF. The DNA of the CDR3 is TGTGCCAGCAGCTCAGGGACTAGCGGGATTGATACGCAGTATTTT.

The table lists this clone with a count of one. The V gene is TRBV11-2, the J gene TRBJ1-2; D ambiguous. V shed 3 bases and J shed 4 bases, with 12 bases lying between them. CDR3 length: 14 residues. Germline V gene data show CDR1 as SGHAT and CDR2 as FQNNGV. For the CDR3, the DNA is TGTGCCAGCAGCTTGTCGGACCGTGGCTATGGCTACACCTTC. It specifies CASSLSDRGYGYTF. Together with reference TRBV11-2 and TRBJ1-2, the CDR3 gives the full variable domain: EAGVAQSPRYKIIEKRQSVAFWCNPISGHATLYWYQQILGQGPKLLIQFQNNGVVDDSQLPKDRFSAERLKGVDSTLKIQPAKLEDSAVYLCASSLSDRGYGYTFGSGTRLTVV.

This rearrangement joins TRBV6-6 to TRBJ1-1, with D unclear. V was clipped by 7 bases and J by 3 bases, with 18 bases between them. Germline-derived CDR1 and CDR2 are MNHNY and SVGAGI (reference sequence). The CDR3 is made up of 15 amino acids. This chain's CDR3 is CASTDPTGKDTEAFF. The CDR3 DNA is TGTGCCAGCACCGACCCTACGGGGAAAGACACTGAAGCTTTCTTT.

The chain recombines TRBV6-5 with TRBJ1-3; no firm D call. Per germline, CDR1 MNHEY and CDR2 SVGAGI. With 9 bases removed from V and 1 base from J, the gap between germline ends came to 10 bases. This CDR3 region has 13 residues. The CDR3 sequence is CASLRSSGNTIYF. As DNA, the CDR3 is TGTGCCAGTCTAAGATCTTCTGGAAACACCATATATTTT.

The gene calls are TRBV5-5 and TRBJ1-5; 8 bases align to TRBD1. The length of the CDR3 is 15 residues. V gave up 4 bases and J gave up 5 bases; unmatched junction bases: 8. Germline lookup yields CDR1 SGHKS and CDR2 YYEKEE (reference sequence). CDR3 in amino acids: CASSTGTGYDQPQHF. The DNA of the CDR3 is TGTGCCAGCAGCACTGGGACAGGATATGATCAGCCCCAGCATTTT.

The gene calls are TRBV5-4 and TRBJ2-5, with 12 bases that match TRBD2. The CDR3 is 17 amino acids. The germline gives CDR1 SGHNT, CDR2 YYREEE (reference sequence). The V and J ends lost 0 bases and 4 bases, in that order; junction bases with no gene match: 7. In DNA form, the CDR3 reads TGTGCCAGCAGCTTGGCCAGACTAGCGGGAGCGATAGAGACCCAGTACTTC. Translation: CASSLARLAGAIETQYF. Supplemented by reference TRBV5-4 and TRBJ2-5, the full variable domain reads ETGVTQSPTHLIKTRGQQVTLRCSSQSGHNTVSWYQQALGQGPQFIFQYYREEENGRGNFPPRFSGLQFPNYSSELNVNALELDDSALYLCASSLARLAGAIETQYFGPGTRLLVL.

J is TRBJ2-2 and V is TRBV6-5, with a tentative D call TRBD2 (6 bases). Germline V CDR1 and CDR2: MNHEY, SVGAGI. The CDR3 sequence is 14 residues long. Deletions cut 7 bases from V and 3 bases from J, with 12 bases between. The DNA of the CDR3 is TGTGCCAGCAATCGGGGGATGGACACCGGGGAGCTGTTTTTT. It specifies CASNRGMDTGELFF.

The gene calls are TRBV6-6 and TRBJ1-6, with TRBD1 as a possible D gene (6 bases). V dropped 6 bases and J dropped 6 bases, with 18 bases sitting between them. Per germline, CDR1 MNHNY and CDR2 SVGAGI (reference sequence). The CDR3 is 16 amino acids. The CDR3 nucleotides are TGTGCCAGCAGCCCGTTAGGGGGGGCACCTAATTCACCCCTCCACTTT. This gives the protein CASSPLGGAPNSPLHF.

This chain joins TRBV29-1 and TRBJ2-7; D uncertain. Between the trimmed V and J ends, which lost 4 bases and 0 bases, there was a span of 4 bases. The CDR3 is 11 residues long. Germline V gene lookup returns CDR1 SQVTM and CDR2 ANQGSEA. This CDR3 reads CSVGSSYEQYF. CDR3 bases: TGCAGCGTTGGGTCCTCCTACGAGCAGTACTTC.

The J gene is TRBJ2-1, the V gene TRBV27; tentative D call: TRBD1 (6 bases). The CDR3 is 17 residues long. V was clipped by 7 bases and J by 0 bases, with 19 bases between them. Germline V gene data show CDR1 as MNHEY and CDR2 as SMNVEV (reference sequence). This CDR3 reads CASTPPGQSSSYNEQFF. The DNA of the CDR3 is TGTGCCAGCACCCCACCCGGACAGAGCAGCTCCTACAATGAGCAGTTCTTC.

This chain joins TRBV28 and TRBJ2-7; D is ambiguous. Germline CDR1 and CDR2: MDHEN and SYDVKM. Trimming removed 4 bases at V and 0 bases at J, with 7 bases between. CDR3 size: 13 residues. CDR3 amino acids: CASSYGTSYEQYF. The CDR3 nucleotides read TGTGCCAGCAGTTACGGTACCTCCTACGAGCAGTACTTC.

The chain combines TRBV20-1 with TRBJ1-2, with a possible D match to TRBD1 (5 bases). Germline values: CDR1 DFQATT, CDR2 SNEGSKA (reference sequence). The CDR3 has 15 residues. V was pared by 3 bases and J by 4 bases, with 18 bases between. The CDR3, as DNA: TGCAGTGCTAGTCTCGGGGCAGGACGCGGCTATGGCTACACCTTC. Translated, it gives CSASLGAGRGYGYTF.

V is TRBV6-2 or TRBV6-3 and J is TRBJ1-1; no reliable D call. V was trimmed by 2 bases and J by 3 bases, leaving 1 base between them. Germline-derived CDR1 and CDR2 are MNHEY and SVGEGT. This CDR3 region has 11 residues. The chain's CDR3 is CASSYHTEAFF. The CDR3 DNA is TGTGCCAGCAGTTACCACACTGAAGCTTTCTTT.

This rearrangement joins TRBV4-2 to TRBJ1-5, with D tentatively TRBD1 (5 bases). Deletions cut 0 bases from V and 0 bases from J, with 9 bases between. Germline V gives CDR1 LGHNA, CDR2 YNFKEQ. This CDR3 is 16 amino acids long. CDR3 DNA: TGTGCCAGCAGCCAAGATCCAGGACATAGCAATCAGCCCCAGCATTTT. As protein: CASSQDPGHSNQPQHF.

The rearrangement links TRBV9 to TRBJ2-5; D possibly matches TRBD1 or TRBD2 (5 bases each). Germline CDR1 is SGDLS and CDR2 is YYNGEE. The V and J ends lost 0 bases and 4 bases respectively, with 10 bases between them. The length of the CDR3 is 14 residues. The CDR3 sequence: CASSVGGNGETQYF. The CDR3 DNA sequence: TGTGCCAGCAGCGTAGGGGGGAATGGAGAGACCCAGTACTTC.

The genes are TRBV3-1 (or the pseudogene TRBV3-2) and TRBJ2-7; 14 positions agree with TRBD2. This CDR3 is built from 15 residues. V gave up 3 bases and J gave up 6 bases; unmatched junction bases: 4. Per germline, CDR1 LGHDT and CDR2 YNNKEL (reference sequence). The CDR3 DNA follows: TGTGCCAGCAGCCAGGGGACTAGCGGGAGCTTCGAGCAGTACTTC. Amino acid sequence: CASSQGTSGSFEQYF.

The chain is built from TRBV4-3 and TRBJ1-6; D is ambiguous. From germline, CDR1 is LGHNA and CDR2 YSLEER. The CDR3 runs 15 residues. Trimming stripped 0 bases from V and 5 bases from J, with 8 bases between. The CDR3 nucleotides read TGCGCCAGCAGCCAAGAAGGCAGCGATAATTCACCCCTCCACTTT. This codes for CASSQEGSDNSPLHF.

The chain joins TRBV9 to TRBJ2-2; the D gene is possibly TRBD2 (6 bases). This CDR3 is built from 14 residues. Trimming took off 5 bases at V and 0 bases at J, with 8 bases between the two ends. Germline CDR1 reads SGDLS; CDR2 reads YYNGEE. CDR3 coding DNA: TGTGCCAGCAGTGGAGGGACGAACACCGGGGAGCTGTTTTTT. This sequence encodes CASSGGTNTGELFF.

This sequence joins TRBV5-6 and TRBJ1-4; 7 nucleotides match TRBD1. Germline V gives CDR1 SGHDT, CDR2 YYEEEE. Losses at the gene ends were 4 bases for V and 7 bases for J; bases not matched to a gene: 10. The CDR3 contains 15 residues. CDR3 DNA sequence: TGTGCCAGCAGCACCGGACAGGCCCCTATTGAAAAACTGTTTTTT. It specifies CASSTGQAPIEKLFF. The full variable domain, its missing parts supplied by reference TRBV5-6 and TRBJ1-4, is DAGVTQSPTHLIKTRGQQVTLRCSPKSGHDTVSWYQQALGQGPQFIFQYYEEEERQRGNFPDRFSGHQFPNYSSELNVNALLLGDSALYLCASSTGQAPIEKLFFGSGTQLSVL.